This entry describes one T cell receptor (beta chain). Its antigen remains unidentified. Indicated time point: newly diagnosed GD, antithyroid drugs for less than 3 months. The TCR library was prepared using RNA isolated from PBMCs. These data are taken from a study of regulatory T cells in long-lasting Graves disease. General observations from the study: Newly diagnosed patients had higher TCR diversity than persistent Graves' patients did.

With iRepertoire HTBI primers and Arm-PCR of CDR3 regions, TCR beta libraries were built. One entry per CDR3 protein, called by TCRdb with MiXCR from the multiplex PCR reads. The sample holds hundreds of thousands of distinct CDR3 sequences, 15% to 20% seen once. These data were likewise used in another study, on T cells in Graves' hyperthyroidism and ophthalmopathy. From that report: Ophthalmopathy and stable hyperthyroidism were separated by a 13 V-J model. The model made its ophthalmopathy prediction, and onset followed a median around six months later.

The sequence was collected from a man in his late teens or twenties with Graves disease. Material: peripheral blood mononuclear cells (PBMCs), obtained at new diagnosis, from a patient treated with antithyroid drugs.

The DNA for the CDR3 is TGTGCCAGCAGCGACAAGGCAGGGTCCCAGCCCCAGCATTTT. Its protein is CASSDKAGSQPQHF. This chain connects TRBV9 to TRBJ1-5, with D possibly TRBD1 on 5 matching bases. Germline lookup yields CDR1 SGDLS and CDR2 YYNGEE. V gave up 3 bases and J gave up 7 bases, with 14 bases separating them. This CDR3 comprises 14 residues.